A single sample is the source of the 25 T cell receptor beta chains below, sequenced in a study of lymphopenia after photon versus proton radiotherapy. Profiled with immunoSEQ multiplex PCR; TCRdb holds only in-frame clones, not every one. The repertoire holds some 30,000 clones, with roughly 90% as singletons. The sample was peripheral blood, taken from a patient treated with photon-based radiotherapy. The receptors were gathered from a woman in her 50s with pancreatic cancer.

The chain recombines TRBV4-3 with TRBJ2-2, with D tentatively TRBD1 (5 bases). The CDR3 contains 16 residues. The germline V gene has CDR1 LGHNA and CDR2 YSLEER. V shed 4 bases and J shed 4 bases, with 16 bases lying between them. CDR3 sequence: CASSRGTGGSTGELFF. CDR3 nucleotide sequence: TGCGCCAGCAGCCGTGGAACAGGCGGAAGCACCGGGGAGCTGTTTTTT.

V gene TRBV27 combines with J gene TRBJ2-3; D gene unclear. With 4 bases removed from V and 5 bases from J, the gap between germline ends came to 10 bases. Looked up from germline, CDR1 is MNHEY and CDR2 is SMNVEV (reference sequence). This CDR3 has 13 residues. The CDR3: CASSSPSEDTQYF. CDR3 nucleotides: TGTGCCAGCAGTTCCCCGTCGGAAGATACGCAGTATTTT.

The CDR3 spells CASSSASSGANVLTF. The CDR3 DNA is TGTGCCAGCAGCTCGGCAAGCTCTGGGGCCAACGTCCTGACTTTC. The rearrangement joins TRBV5-6 to TRBJ2-6; D not resolved. The CDR3 sequence is 15 residues long. Germline values: CDR1 SGHDT, CDR2 YYEEEE. V shed 3 bases and J shed 0 bases, with 7 bases lying between them.

The rearrangement joins TRBV7-2 to TRBJ1-2; 10 positions agree with TRBD1. Germline CDR1 SGHTA, CDR2 FQGNSA. This CDR3 comprises 15 residues. V was pared by 8 bases and J by 0 bases, with 6 bases of the junction left unmatched. The CDR3 reads CASVRTGGTNYGYTF. Written as DNA, the CDR3 is TGTGCCAGCGTAAGGACAGGGGGTACTAACTATGGCTACACCTTC.

The chain joins TRBV29-1 to TRBJ2-2; D call uncertain. Trimming took 2 bases from V and 3 from J, leaving 10 bases between them. Germline CDR1 is SQVTM and CDR2 is ANQGSEA. This CDR3 comprises 14 residues. CDR3 bases: TGCAGCGTTGAATCCCTAGGGCACACCGGGGAGCTGTTTTTT. Its protein is CSVESLGHTGELFF.

The J gene is TRBJ1-5, the V gene TRBV28; no firm D call. From germline, CDR1 is MDHEN and CDR2 SYDVKM. The CDR3 contains 15 residues. Trimming pared 2 bases from V and 6 bases from J, leaving 14 bases between. In DNA form, the CDR3 reads TGTGCCAGCAGTTTACCCCCCGTGGCCGGTCAGCCCCAGCATTTT. Translation gives CASSLPPVAGQPQHF.

This clone appeared once. This chain joins TRBV29-1 and TRBJ1-1; D remains ambiguous. CDR3 length: 13 residues. CDR1 and CDR2 from the germline V gene are SQVTM and ANQGSEA. V was pared by 4 bases and J by 2 bases, with 11 bases between. This CDR3 reads CSVGKGGNTEAFF. The DNA of the CDR3 is TGCAGCGTTGGGAAGGGAGGAAACACTGAAGCTTTCTTT.

Here the CDR3 DNA reads TGTGCCAGCAGCTTGCTTTTGGACAGCACCTACGAGCAGTACTTC. It specifies CASSLLLDSTYEQYF. This chain connects TRBV5-5 to TRBJ2-7; weak D call: TRBD1 (6 bases). The V end was cut by 1 base, the J end by 2 bases, with 13 bases between. CDR1 SGHKS and CDR2 YYEKEE come from the germline V gene (reference sequence). The CDR3 consists of 15 residues.

V usage is TRBV29-1 and J usage is TRBJ1-2; 8 positions agree with TRBD1. From germline, CDR1 is SQVTM and CDR2 ANQGSEA. The CDR3 runs to 12 residues. The ends lost 1 base at V and 8 bases at J; junction bases unmatched: 3. This CDR3 is CSVEGTGLGYTF. CDR3 sequence (DNA): TGCAGCGTTGAAGGGACAGGGTTAGGCTACACCTTC.

This chain connects TRBV2 to TRBJ2-4; D unclear. With 1 base removed from V and 3 bases from J, the gap between germline ends came to 19 bases. Germline V gene lookup returns CDR1 SNHLY and CDR2 FYNNEI. There are 18 residues in the CDR3. The CDR3 coding sequence is TGTGCCAGCAGTGAAGGGAGTTATAGAATTTTCGTCAAAAACATTCAGTACTTC. Translated, it gives CASSEGSYRIFVKNIQYF.

V usage is TRBV7-2 and J usage is TRBJ2-5, with D perhaps given as TRBD1 or TRBD2 (6 bases each). This CDR3 has 14 residues. CDR1 SGHTA and CDR2 FQGNSA come from the germline V gene. V was shortened by 6 bases and J by 4 bases, with 15 bases between the two germline ends. Here the CDR3 DNA reads TGTGCCAGCAGTTATACCGGGGGCGGAGAGACCCAGTACTTC. It yields the protein CASSYTGGGETQYF.

The CDR3 sequence: CASSRMEVLPTGELFF. The CDR3, as DNA: TGTGCCAGCAGCCGAATGGAGGTCCTCCCAACCGGGGAGCTGTTTTTT. The gene calls are TRBV5-4 and TRBJ2-2; D is possibly TRBD2 (5 bases). V shed 4 bases and J shed 5 bases, with 18 bases lying between them. The CDR3 has 16 residues. Germline values: CDR1 SGHNT, CDR2 YYREEE (reference sequence).

The chain couples TRBV28 to TRBJ1-5; D is possibly TRBD1 (6 bases). Germline CDR1 and CDR2: MDHEN and SYDVKM. The ends were cut back, 4 bases at V and 0 bases at J, with 10 bases in the middle. CDR3 length: 15 residues. CDR3 sequence reads: CASSSTGSSNQPQHF. The CDR3, as DNA: TGTGCCAGCAGTTCCACAGGGTCTAGCAATCAGCCCCAGCATTTT.

This chain uses TRBV19 with TRBJ2-5; 8 positions match TRBD2. V shed 5 bases, J shed 3 bases, and the junction held 5 bases outside the gene matches. The CDR3 loop spans 14 amino acids. Germline assignment: CDR1 LNHDA and CDR2 SQIVND (reference sequence). The CDR3 region is CASSFSGTKETQYF. The CDR3, as DNA: TGTGCCAGTAGTTTTAGCGGGACCAAAGAGACCCAGTACTTC.

This chain joins TRBV12-5 and TRBJ1-4; D remains ambiguous. Trimming pared 1 base from V and 4 bases from J, leaving 7 bases between. This CDR3 has 14 amino acids. Germline V CDR1 and CDR2: LGHNT, FRNRAP. The CDR3, as DNA: TGTGCTAGTGGTTTGGAGGCCTTTAATGAAAAACTGTTTTTT. It specifies CASGLEAFNEKLFF.

This chain links TRBV4-3 with TRBJ2-3, with D possibly TRBD2 on 5 matching bases. The CDR3 length is 17 residues. Germline V gene sequence: CDR1 LGHNA, CDR2 YSLEER. V lost 0 bases to trimming and J lost 4 bases, with 17 bases between them. DNA for the CDR3: TGCGCCAGCAGCCAAGATTGGGCTAGCCAAAGATCAGATACGCAGTATTTT. Translating it yields CASSQDWASQRSDTQYF.

This clone was observed once. The rearrangement uses TRBV7-6 and TRBJ2-1; TRBD2 is a possible D gene (6 bases). V lost 2 bases and J 5 bases, leaving 16 bases between the germline ends. Germline CDR1 reads SGHVS; CDR2 reads FNYEAQ. The length of the CDR3 is 16 residues. The DNA for the CDR3 is TGTGCCAGCAGCTTAAGGACCGGGAGTAGCAACAATGAGCAGTTCTTC. This sequence encodes CASSLRTGSSNNEQFF.

The rearrangement joins TRBV9 to TRBJ1-6, with D hard to call. Trimming removed 0 bases at V and 9 bases at J, with 7 bases between. CDR1 is SGDLS and CDR2 is YYNGEE in the germline V gene. The CDR3 extends over 13 amino acids. The CDR3 nucleotides read TGTGCCAGCAGCGTAGATCTAGCTTCACCCCTCCACTTT. This sequence encodes CASSVDLASPLHF.

The CDR3 coding sequence is TGTGCCAGCAGTTTACAGGGGACCGGGGAGCTGTTTTTT. It codes for CASSLQGTGELFF. The genes are TRBV7-9 and TRBJ2-2, with 7 bases aligning to TRBD1. Germline V gene data show CDR1 as SEHNR and CDR2 as FQNEAQ (reference sequence). CDR3 size: 13 residues. Germline trimming cut 6 bases from V and 5 bases from J; bases unmatched to any gene: 3.

V usage is TRBV19 and J usage is TRBJ1-3, with D unresolved. V lost 4 bases to trimming and J lost 3 bases, with 1 base between them. CDR1 and CDR2 from the germline V gene are LNHDA and SQIVND (reference sequence). The CDR3 has 11 residues. DNA of the CDR3: TGTGCCAGTAGTAGTGGAAACACCATATATTTT. Translating it yields CASSSGNTIYF.

The rearrangement uses TRBV7-2 and TRBJ2-2; TRBD1 is a possible D gene (6 bases). This CDR3 contains 12 residues. Trimming removed 4 bases at V and 8 bases at J, with 8 bases between. Per germline, CDR1 SGHTA and CDR2 FQGNSA. The DNA of the CDR3 is TGTGCCAGCAGCTCAACAGGGGGGGAGCTGTTTTTT. As protein: CASSSTGGELFF.

The chain links TRBV19 to TRBJ1-4; D is uncertain. Germline CDR1 and CDR2: LNHDA and SQIVND (reference sequence). This CDR3 contains 15 residues. Trimming shortened V by 3 bases and J by 2 bases, and 10 bases separated the two germline ends. CDR3 in amino acids: CASSIARRTNEKLFF. Written as DNA, the CDR3 is TGTGCCAGTAGTATCGCTAGGCGGACTAATGAAAAACTGTTTTTT.

The table lists this clone with a few counts. The chain links TRBV29-1 to TRBJ2-3; unclear D gene. V was cut by 7 bases and J by 5 bases, with 16 bases left in between. CDR3 length equals 13 residues. Germline V gene lookup returns CDR1 SQVTM and CDR2 ANQGSEA. In DNA, the CDR3 is TGCAGCGCATGCTCCCGGTGGAAAGATACGCAGTATTTT. Translated, it gives CSACSRWKDTQYF.

DNA for the CDR3: TGTGCCAGCAGTTACGGTCTAGCGGCAGATACGCAGTATTTT. Translating it yields CASSYGLAADTQYF. The V gene is TRBV6-5, the J gene TRBJ2-3; 7 bases line up with TRBD2. CDR3 size: 14 residues. The ends lost 2 bases at V and 4 bases at J; junction bases unmatched: 3. Germline CDR1 is MNHEY and CDR2 is SVGAGI.

Here the CDR3 DNA reads TGTGCCAGCAGCCAAGATCGAGAGACAGGGCGGGTAAAGTACGAGCAGTACTTC. Translated, it gives CASSQDRETGRVKYEQYF. The chain has TRBV14 and TRBJ2-7, with TRBD1 matching over 7 bases. V lost 0 bases and J lost 4; bases outside the gene matches: 15. This CDR3 is 18 amino acids long. CDR1 and CDR2 (germline): SGHDN, FVKESK.